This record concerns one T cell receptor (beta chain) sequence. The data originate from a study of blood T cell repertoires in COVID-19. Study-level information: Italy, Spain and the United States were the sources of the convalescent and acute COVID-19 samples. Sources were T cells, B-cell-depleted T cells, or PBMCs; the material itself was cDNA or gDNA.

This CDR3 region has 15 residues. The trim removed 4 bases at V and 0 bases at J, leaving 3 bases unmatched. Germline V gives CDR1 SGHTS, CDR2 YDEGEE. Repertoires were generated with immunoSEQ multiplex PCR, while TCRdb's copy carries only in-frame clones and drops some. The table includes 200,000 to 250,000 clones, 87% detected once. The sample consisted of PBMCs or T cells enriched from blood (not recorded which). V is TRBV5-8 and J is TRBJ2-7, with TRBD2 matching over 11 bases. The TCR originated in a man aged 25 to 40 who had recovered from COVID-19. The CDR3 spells CASSTSGSGSYEQYF. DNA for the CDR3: TGTGCCAGCAGCACTAGCGGGAGCGGCTCCTACGAGCAGTACTTC.